This TCR beta chain is from a study of blood T cell repertoires in COVID-19. Study-wide background: Both acute and convalescent COVID-19 samples were obtained from the United States, Italy and Spain. Sample material is recorded as cDNA or gDNA derived from T cells, B-cell-depleted T cells, or PBMCs.

V was clipped by 2 bases and J by 5 bases, with 12 bases between them. This CDR3 spans 14 amino acids. Germline loops: CDR1 KGHSH, CDR2 LQKENI. As processed by the authors: Amplification of reference gene primers provided the estimated nucleated cell counts. The repertoire was sequenced with immunoSEQ multiplex PCR; TCRdb's copy has only in-frame clones and lacks some. That table furnishes V, J and clone size, whereas the DNA furnished D and trimming. This table holds 200,000 to 250,000 clones, approximately 82% found once. Input material: peripheral blood. The clonotype originates from a man aged 25-45 years who had recovered from COVID-19. This chain joins TRBV18 and TRBJ1-1, with unresolved D. The chain's CDR3 is CASSPAPQRTEAFF. DNA of the CDR3: TGTGCCAGCTCACCAGCCCCTCAGAGGACTGAAGCTTTCTTT.